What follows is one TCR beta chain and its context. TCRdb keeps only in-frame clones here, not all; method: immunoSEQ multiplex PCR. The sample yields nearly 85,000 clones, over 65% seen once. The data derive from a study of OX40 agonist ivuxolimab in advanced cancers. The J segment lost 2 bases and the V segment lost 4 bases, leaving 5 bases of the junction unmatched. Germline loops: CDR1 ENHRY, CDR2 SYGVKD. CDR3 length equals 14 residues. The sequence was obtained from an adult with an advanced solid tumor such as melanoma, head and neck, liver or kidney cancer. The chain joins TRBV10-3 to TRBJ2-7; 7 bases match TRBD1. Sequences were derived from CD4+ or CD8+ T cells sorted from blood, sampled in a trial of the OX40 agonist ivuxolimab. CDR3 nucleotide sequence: TGTGCCATCAGTGGCCGACAGGGAGCCTACGAGCAGTACTTC. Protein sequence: CAISGRQGAYEQYF.